This passage covers 30 T cell receptor beta chains from one sample sequenced in a study of beta chain features in type 1 diabetes. The whole isolated RNA underwent reverse transcription, so sequencing captured expressed TCRB transcripts. Assay: immunoSEQ multiplex PCR; the TCRdb copy retains only in-frame clones and omits some. The sample lists about 370,000 clones; around 16% were seen once. Sample: naive CD4+ T cells from blood. The receptors originated from a young woman in good health.

The rearrangement joins TRBV6-5 to TRBJ1-4; tentatively, D is TRBD1 (6 bases). Trimming shortened V by 8 bases and J by 3 bases, and 10 bases separated the two germline ends. The CDR3 has 13 residues. CDR1 is MNHEY and CDR2 is SVGAGI in the germline V gene. In DNA, the CDR3 is TGTGCCAGCGGACAGCCCCCTAATGAAAAACTGTTTTTT. Its protein is CASGQPPNEKLFF.

This clone was observed a handful of times. This chain uses TRBV30 with TRBJ1-5, with no clear D. The CDR3 length is 17 residues. Germline CDR1 and CDR2: GTSNPN and SVGIG (reference sequence). Trimming took 2 bases from V and 3 from J, leaving 20 bases between them. This CDR3 is CAWSINTWWRDNQPQHF. For the CDR3, the DNA is TGTGCCTGGAGTATAAACACATGGTGGAGGGACAATCAGCCCCAGCATTTT.

This chain connects TRBV7-3 to TRBJ1-5, with a possible D match to TRBD1 (5 bases). Germline V gene data show CDR1 as SGHTA and CDR2 as FQGTGA. The CDR3 has 15 residues. V was trimmed by 6 bases and J by 0 bases, leaving 12 bases between them. CDR3 DNA: TGTGCCAGCAGACTCGACAGTAATAGCAATCAGCCCCAGCATTTT. This codes for CASRLDSNSNQPQHF.

The V call is TRBV2, the J call TRBJ2-7; 8 nucleotides match TRBD1. The CDR3 sequence is 13 residues long. V was pared by 8 bases and J by 7 bases, with 10 bases of the junction left unmatched. Germline-derived CDR1 and CDR2 are SNHLY and FYNNEI. DNA for the CDR3: TGTGCCAGCCTCGACAGGGGTTCGTCGGAGCAGTACTTC. Residues: CASLDRGSSEQYF.

V gene TRBV11-2 combines with J gene TRBJ1-1; D not certain. Trimming removed 10 bases from V and 0 bases from J, with 15 bases in between. The germline CDR1 and CDR2 sequences are SGHAT and FQNNGV. The CDR3 runs 14 residues. The CDR3 nucleotides are TGTGCCAACCAAGCAGGACTGTTGAACACTGAAGCTTTCTTT. Translated: CANQAGLLNTEAFF.

This clone was counted a few times. The rearrangement links TRBV7-6 to TRBJ2-1; 8 nucleotides align to TRBD2. V shed 5 bases and J 6 bases; nucleotides not matched to a gene: 9. Germline values: CDR1 SGHVS, CDR2 FNYEAQ. This CDR3 contains 15 residues. CDR3: CASSNIAGSPNEQFF. The DNA for the CDR3 is TGTGCCAGCAGCAATATAGCGGGATCCCCCAATGAGCAGTTCTTC. Based on the CDR3 plus reference TRBV7-6 and TRBJ2-1, the full variable domain is GAGVSQSPRYKVTKRGQDVALRCDPISGHVSLYWYRQALGQGPEFLTYFNYEAQQDKSGLPNDRFSAERPEGSISTLTIQRTEQRDSAMYRCASSNIAGSPNEQFFGPGTRLTVL.

This clone was recorded a few times. The chain uses TRBV4-2 and TRBJ1-2; 7 bases match TRBD1. CDR1 is LGHNA, CDR2 YNFKEQ, per germline. The V gene end was trimmed by 1 base and the J gene end by 1 base; junction bases not matched to a gene: 6. The CDR3 length is 16 residues. The CDR3 reads CASSQATRGNNYGYTF. CDR3 coding DNA: TGTGCCAGCAGCCAAGCAACCAGGGGGAATAACTATGGCTACACCTTC.

The chain employs TRBV5-6 and TRBJ2-7; D gene uncertain. The ends were cut back, 3 bases at V and 3 bases at J, with 4 bases in the middle. The CDR3 extends over 11 amino acids. Germline CDR1 is SGHDT and CDR2 is YYEEEE. The CDR3 bases are TGTGCCAGCAGCTCCCTCTACGAGCAGTACTTC. Protein sequence: CASSSLYEQYF.

The chain uses TRBV29-1 and TRBJ1-4, with 9 nucleotides matching TRBD1. The CDR3 has 14 amino acids. Germline CDR1 reads SQVTM; CDR2 reads ANQGSEA. The J segment lost 3 bases and the V segment lost 4 bases, leaving 3 bases of the junction unmatched. The CDR3 DNA sequence: TGCAGCGTTGGACAGGGGGTAGCTAATGAAAAACTGTTTTTT. This translates into CSVGQGVANEKLFF.

The rearrangement uses TRBV7-9 and TRBJ2-3; D is ambiguous. Germline loops: CDR1 SEHNR, CDR2 FQNEAQ (reference sequence). Trimming stripped 3 bases from V and 1 base from J, with 2 bases between. The CDR3 covers 12 residues. The CDR3 reads CASSFGTDTQYF. In DNA, the CDR3 is TGTGCCAGCAGCTTCGGCACAGATACGCAGTATTTT.

This clone showed up just a few times. This rearrangement joins TRBV18 to TRBJ2-3, with TRBD2 matching 9 bases. CDR3 length: 15 residues. The V and J ends lost 6 bases and 5 bases, in that order; junction bases with no gene match: 9. The germline V gene has CDR1 KGHSH and CDR2 LQKENI. The CDR3 sequence: CASSMASGNIDTQYF. The CDR3 DNA is TGTGCCAGCTCGATGGCTAGCGGGAATATAGATACGCAGTATTTT.

V and J are TRBV29-1 and TRBJ2-3; 8 positions agree with TRBD2. The germline CDR1 and CDR2 sequences are SQVTM and ANQGSEA. This CDR3 has 13 residues. In DNA, the CDR3 is TGCAGTGTCGACATAGCGGGGACAGATACGCAGTATTTT. Amino acids: CSVDIAGTDTQYF.

The chain employs TRBV29-1 and TRBJ2-5; D call uncertain. V was clipped by 0 bases and J by 5 bases, with 13 bases between them. The CDR3 totals 14 residues. CDR1 SQVTM and CDR2 ANQGSEA come from the germline V gene. The CDR3 here is CSVEEEGLRETQYF. CDR3 bases: TGCAGCGTTGAAGAAGAAGGCCTGCGGGAGACCCAGTACTTC.

This sequence joins TRBV29-1 and TRBJ1-2; a possible D gene is TRBD1 (6 bases). Trimming left V 7 bases short and J 3 bases short, with 12 bases between. This CDR3 contains 12 residues. Germline V gene sequence: CDR1 SQVTM, CDR2 ANQGSEA. As DNA, the CDR3 is TGCAGCGCCTCAGGGGCTCACTATGGCTACACCTTC. Amino acid sequence: CSASGAHYGYTF.

The chain joins TRBV5-1 to TRBJ2-1; no clear D. V gave up 4 bases and J gave up 4 bases, with 15 bases separating them. CDR3 length: 15 residues. Germline CDR1 reads SGHRS; CDR2 reads YFSETQ. Here the CDR3 DNA reads TGCGCCAGCAGCCTTTCTACCGGGTCGTACAATGAGCAGTTCTTC. It specifies CASSLSTGSYNEQFF.

There are a few counts of this clone. This chain connects TRBV29-1 to TRBJ2-1, with 9 bases fitting TRBD2. J lost 9 bases, V lost 4 bases, and 10 bases had no gene match. CDR3 length equals 14 residues. Germline-derived CDR1 and CDR2 are SQVTM and ANQGSEA. The DNA for the CDR3 is TGCAGCGTTGGGGGGGGACTAGCATTTACTGAGCAGTTCTTC. Translating gives CSVGGGLAFTEQFF.

This chain joins TRBV7-9 and TRBJ1-1; 8 nucleotides line up with TRBD1. With V trimmed by 1 base and J by 4 bases, 5 bases remained unmatched. In germline, CDR1 is SEHNR, CDR2 FQNEAQ (reference sequence). The CDR3 loop spans 15 amino acids. The CDR3 here is CASSLVGTGGTEAFF. CDR3 coding DNA: TGTGCCAGCAGCTTAGTAGGAACAGGGGGCACTGAAGCTTTCTTT.

This clone appeared a few times. V usage is TRBV15 and J usage is TRBJ2-1; D is perhaps TRBD2 (6 bases). The CDR3 runs to 17 residues. Germline CDR1 LNHNV, CDR2 YYDKDF (reference sequence). Trimming cost V 0 bases and J 5 bases, with 17 bases left between them. CDR3 in amino acids: CATSREAGRATNNEQFF. The CDR3 DNA sequence: TGTGCCACCAGCAGAGAGGCGGGGCGGGCCACAAACAATGAGCAGTTCTTC.

This clone was seen only a few times. The chain recombines TRBV28 with TRBJ2-7; 7 positions match TRBD1. J gave up 3 bases and V 3 bases, and 5 bases lay outside the gene matches. Germline V gene sequence: CDR1 MDHEN, CDR2 SYDVKM. This CDR3 contains 14 residues. The CDR3 coding sequence is TGTGCCAGCAGTTTGACAGGGTTTAACTACGAGCAGTACTTC. The encoded protein is CASSLTGFNYEQYF.

The chain recombines TRBV30 with TRBJ2-1, with TRBD2 matching 7 bases. CDR1 is GTSNPN and CDR2 is SVGIG in the germline V gene (reference sequence). V lost 0 bases and J lost 8; bases outside the gene matches: 16. The CDR3 extends over 17 amino acids. CDR3 amino acids: CAWSVSIKGLVVDEQFF. Here the CDR3 DNA reads TGTGCCTGGAGTGTCTCGATCAAAGGACTAGTCGTCGATGAGCAGTTCTTC.

The V call is TRBV5-1, the J call TRBJ2-5; TRBD1 is a possible D gene (6 bases). The CDR3 is 15 amino acids. Per germline, CDR1 SGHRS and CDR2 YFSETQ. V gave up 4 bases and J gave up 0 bases, with 13 bases separating them. The CDR3 sequence: CASSQQGRDQETQYF. The CDR3 region has the DNA TGCGCCAGCAGCCAACAGGGACGGGACCAAGAGACCCAGTACTTC.

This clone turned up a few times. This rearrangement joins TRBV11-1 to TRBJ2-1; the match to TRBD2 covers 8 bases. The ends lost 5 bases at V and 10 bases at J; junction bases unmatched: 10. CDR3 length equals 14 residues. The germline CDR1 and CDR2 sequences are SGHAT and FQDESV (reference sequence). As DNA, the CDR3 is TGTGCCAGCAGCCGGCGGGAGGTTAGGCTGGAGCAGTTCTTC. It yields the protein CASSRREVRLEQFF.

This clone was found a few times. The gene calls are TRBV2 and TRBJ2-2; D is unresolved. Between the trimmed V and J ends, which lost 7 bases and 1 base, there was a span of 10 bases. Germline V gives CDR1 SNHLY, CDR2 FYNNEI. This CDR3 comprises 14 residues. CDR3 nucleotide sequence: TGTGCCAGCACTGCTTTACAGAACACCGGGGAGCTGTTTTTT. This codes for CASTALQNTGELFF.

This chain connects TRBV6-6 to TRBJ2-5; D may be TRBD2 (5 bases). Trimming stripped 5 bases from V and 10 bases from J, with 20 bases between. This CDR3 has 14 residues. CDR1 and CDR2 (germline): MNHNY, SVGAGI (reference sequence). CDR3 amino acids: CASSQQNGGQHQYF. The CDR3 DNA follows: TGTGCCAGCAGTCAACAAAACGGCGGGCAGCACCAGTACTTC.

This clone was observed a handful of times. The genes are TRBV14 and TRBJ2-5; weak D call: TRBD2 (6 bases). The germline V and J ends were trimmed by 4 bases and 1 base, with 10 bases remaining between them. Per germline, CDR1 SGHDN and CDR2 FVKESK. The CDR3 totals 14 residues. In DNA, the CDR3 is TGTGCCAGCAGCCCACCCGGGGGCCAAGAGACCCAGTACTTC. Protein sequence: CASSPPGGQETQYF.

The chain has TRBV29-1 and TRBJ2-3; TRBD2 is a possible D gene (6 bases). Germline lookup yields CDR1 SQVTM and CDR2 ANQGSEA. This CDR3 has 14 amino acids. Trimming removed 6 bases at V and 1 base at J, with 14 bases between. In DNA form, the CDR3 reads TGCAGCGTCCGGACTACCCTGCGCACAGATACGCAGTATTTT. As protein: CSVRTTLRTDTQYF.

In this sample, this clone turned up a few times. V usage is TRBV4-3 and J usage is TRBJ2-3; weak D call: TRBD1 (6 bases). This CDR3 is 15 amino acids long. Germline assignment: CDR1 LGHNA and CDR2 YSLEER. The V end was cut by 0 bases, the J end by 2 bases, with 9 bases between. CDR3 protein: CASSQDRGFTDTQYF. CDR3 in DNA: TGCGCCAGCAGCCAAGACAGGGGCTTCACAGATACGCAGTATTTT.

This clone has only a few counts. The chain has TRBV18 and TRBJ2-3; D is uncertain. The CDR3 covers 13 residues. CDR1 and CDR2 from the germline V gene are KGHSH and LQKENI. Between the trimmed V and J ends, which lost 3 bases and 6 bases, there was a span of 10 bases. The CDR3 DNA reads as TGTGCCAGCTCACCCATCGGGTCGGATACGCAGTATTTT. It is translated as CASSPIGSDTQYF.

The V and J genes are TRBV7-9 and TRBJ1-5, with D tentatively TRBD1 (5 bases). Deletions cut 5 bases from V and 1 base from J, with 9 bases between. The CDR3 consists of 14 residues. The V gene's germline CDR1 is SEHNR and CDR2 FQNEAQ (reference sequence). The chain's CDR3 is CASSPTDSNQPQHF. The CDR3 region has the DNA TGTGCCAGCAGCCCGACAGACAGCAATCAGCCCCAGCATTTT.

V is TRBV29-1 and J is TRBJ1-1; D remains ambiguous. The CDR3 runs 12 residues. Per germline, CDR1 SQVTM and CDR2 ANQGSEA. The CDR3 reads CRAWEGNTEAFF. CDR3 nucleotide sequence: TGCAGGGCATGGGAGGGGAACACTGAAGCTTTCTTT.